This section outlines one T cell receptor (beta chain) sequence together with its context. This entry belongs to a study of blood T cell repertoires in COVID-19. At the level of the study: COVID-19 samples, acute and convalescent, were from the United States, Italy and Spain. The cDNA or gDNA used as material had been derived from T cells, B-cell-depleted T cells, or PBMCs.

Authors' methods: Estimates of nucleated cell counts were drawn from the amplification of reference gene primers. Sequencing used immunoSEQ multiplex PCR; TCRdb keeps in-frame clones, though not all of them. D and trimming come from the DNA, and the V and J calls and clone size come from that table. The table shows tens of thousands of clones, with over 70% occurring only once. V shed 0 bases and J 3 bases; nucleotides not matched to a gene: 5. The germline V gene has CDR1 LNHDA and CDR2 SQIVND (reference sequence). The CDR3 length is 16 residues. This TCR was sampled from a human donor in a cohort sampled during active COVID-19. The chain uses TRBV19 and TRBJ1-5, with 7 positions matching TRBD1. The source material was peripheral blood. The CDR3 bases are TGTGCCAGTAGTATAGAGGATGGGACAGTCAATCAGCCCCAGCATTTT. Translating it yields CASSIEDGTVNQPQHF.